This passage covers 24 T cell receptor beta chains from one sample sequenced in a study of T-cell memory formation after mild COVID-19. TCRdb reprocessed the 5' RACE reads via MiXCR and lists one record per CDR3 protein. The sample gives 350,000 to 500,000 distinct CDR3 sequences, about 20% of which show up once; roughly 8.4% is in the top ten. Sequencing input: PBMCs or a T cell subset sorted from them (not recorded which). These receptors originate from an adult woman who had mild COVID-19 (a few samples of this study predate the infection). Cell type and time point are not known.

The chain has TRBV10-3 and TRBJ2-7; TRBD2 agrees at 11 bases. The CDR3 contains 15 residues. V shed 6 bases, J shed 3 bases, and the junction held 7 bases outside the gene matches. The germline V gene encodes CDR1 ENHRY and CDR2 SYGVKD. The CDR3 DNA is TGTGCCATCAGCGGTACTAGCGGGAGACTCTACGAGCAGTACTTC. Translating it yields CAISGTSGRLYEQYF.

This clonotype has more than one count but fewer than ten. The CDR3 spells CASSQDLRAGANVLTF. In nucleotides, the CDR3 is TGTGCCAGCAGCCAAGATTTAAGAGCTGGGGCCAACGTCCTGACTTTC. The chain combines TRBV4-2 with TRBJ2-6; D uncertain. Trimming removed 0 bases from V and 2 bases from J, with 8 bases in between. The germline V gene encodes CDR1 LGHNA and CDR2 YNFKEQ. This CDR3 is 16 amino acids long.

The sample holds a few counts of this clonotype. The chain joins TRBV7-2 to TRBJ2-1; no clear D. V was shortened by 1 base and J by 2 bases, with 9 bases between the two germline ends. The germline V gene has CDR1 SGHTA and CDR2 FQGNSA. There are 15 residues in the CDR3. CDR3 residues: CASSLGYKTYNEQFF. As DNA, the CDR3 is TGTGCCAGCAGCTTAGGCTATAAGACCTACAATGAGCAGTTCTTC.

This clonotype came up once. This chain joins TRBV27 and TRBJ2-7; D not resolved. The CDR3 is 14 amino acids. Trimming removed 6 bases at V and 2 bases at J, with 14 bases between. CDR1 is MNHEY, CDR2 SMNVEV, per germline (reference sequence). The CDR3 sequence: CASRPLDRTYEQYF. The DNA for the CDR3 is TGTGCCAGCAGGCCCCTCGACCGGACCTACGAGCAGTACTTC.

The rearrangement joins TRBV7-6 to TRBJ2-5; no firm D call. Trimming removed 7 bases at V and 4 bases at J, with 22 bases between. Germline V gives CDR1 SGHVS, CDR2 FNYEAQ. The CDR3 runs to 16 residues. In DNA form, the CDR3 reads TGTGCCAGCACCCTGGATGTGGAAAGGATGGGAGAGACCCAGTACTTC. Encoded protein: CASTLDVERMGETQYF.

CDR3 nucleotides: TGTGCCAGCAGTTACAGGGCTAGCGGGAGAGGGGAGCTGTTTTTT. Its protein product is CASSYRASGRGELFF. This chain uses TRBV6-5 with TRBJ2-2; TRBD2 aligns across 10 bases. CDR1 and CDR2 (germline): MNHEY, SVGAGI. V gave up 2 bases and J gave up 8 bases; unmatched junction bases: 5. The CDR3 runs 15 residues.

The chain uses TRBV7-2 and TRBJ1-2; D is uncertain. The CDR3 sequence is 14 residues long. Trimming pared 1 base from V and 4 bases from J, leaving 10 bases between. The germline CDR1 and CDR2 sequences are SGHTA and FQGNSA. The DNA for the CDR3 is TGTGCCAGCAGCTTAGAGCGGGGAATCTATGGCTACACCTTC. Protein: CASSLERGIYGYTF.

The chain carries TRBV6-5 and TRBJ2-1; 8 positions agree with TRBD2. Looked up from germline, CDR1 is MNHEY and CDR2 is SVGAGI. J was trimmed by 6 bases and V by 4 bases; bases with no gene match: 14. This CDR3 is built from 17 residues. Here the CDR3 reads CASSSSGLGPWGNEQFF. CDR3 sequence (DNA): TGTGCCAGCAGTTCCTCGGGACTAGGGCCCTGGGGCAATGAGCAGTTCTTC.

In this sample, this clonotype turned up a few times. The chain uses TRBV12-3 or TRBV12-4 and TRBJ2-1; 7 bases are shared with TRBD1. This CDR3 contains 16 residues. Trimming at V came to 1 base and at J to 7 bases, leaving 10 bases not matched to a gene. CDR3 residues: CASSLGAGGIINEQFF. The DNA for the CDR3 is TGTGCCAGCAGTTTAGGTGCAGGGGGTATTATTAATGAGCAGTTCTTC.

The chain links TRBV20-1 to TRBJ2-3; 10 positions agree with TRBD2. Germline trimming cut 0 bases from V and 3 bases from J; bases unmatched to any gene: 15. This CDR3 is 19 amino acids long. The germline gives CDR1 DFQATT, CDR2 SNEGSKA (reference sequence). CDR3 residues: CSARDMGKRGGARTDTQYF. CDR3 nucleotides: TGCAGTGCTAGAGATATGGGGAAGCGGGGGGGCGCAAGGACAGATACGCAGTATTTT.

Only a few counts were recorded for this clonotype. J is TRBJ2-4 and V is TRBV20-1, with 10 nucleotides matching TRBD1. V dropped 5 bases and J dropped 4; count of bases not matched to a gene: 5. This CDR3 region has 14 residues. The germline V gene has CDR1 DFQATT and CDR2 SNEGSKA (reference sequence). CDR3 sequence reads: CSASRQGAKNIQYF. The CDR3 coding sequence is TGCAGTGCTTCGAGACAGGGGGCGAAAAACATTCAGTACTTC.

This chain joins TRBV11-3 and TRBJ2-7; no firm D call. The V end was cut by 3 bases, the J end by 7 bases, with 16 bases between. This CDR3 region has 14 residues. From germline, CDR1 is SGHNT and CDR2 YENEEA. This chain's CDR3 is CASSLSTGSGEQYF. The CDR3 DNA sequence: TGTGCCAGCAGCTTGAGTACCGGGTCCGGGGAGCAGTACTTC.

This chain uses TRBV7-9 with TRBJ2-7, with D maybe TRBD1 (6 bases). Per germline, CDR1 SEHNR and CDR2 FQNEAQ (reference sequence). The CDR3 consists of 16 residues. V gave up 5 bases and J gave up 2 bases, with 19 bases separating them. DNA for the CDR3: TGTGCCAGCAGCCCGGAACAGGGCTCCCCAACCTACGAGCAGTACTTC. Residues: CASSPEQGSPTYEQYF.

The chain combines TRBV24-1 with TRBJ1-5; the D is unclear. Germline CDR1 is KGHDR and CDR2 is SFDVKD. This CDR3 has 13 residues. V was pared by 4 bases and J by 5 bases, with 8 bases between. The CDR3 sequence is CATSDPGDQPQHF. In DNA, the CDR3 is TGTGCCACCAGTGACCCGGGAGATCAGCCCCAGCATTTT.

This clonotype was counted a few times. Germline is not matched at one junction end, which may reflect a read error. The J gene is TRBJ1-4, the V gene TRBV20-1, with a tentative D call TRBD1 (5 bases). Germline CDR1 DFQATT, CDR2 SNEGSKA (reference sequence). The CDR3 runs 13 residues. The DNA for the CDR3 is TGCAGTGCCCCTCTTCAGGGACGGGAAAAACCGTTTTTT. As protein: CSAPLQGREKPFF.

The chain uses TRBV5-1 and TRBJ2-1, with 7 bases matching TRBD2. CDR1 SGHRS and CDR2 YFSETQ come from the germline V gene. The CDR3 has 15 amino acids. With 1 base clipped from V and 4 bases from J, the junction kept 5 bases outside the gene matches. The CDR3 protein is CASSLSAGSYNEQFF. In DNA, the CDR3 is TGCGCCAGCAGCTTGTCAGCGGGGAGTTACAATGAGCAGTTCTTC.

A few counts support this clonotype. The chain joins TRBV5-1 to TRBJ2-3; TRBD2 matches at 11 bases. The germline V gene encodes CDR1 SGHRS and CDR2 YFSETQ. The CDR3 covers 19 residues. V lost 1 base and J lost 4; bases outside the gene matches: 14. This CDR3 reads CASSLPSGRLGALADTQYF. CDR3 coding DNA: TGCGCCAGCAGCTTGCCTAGCGGGAGGTTAGGTGCCCTCGCAGATACGCAGTATTTT.

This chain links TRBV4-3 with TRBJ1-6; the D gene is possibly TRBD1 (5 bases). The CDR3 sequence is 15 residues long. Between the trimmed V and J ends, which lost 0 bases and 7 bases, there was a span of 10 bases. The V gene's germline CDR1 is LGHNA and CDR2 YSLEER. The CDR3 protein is CASSQELAGNSPLHF. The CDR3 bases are TGCGCCAGCAGCCAAGAATTGGCAGGGAATTCACCCCTCCACTTT.

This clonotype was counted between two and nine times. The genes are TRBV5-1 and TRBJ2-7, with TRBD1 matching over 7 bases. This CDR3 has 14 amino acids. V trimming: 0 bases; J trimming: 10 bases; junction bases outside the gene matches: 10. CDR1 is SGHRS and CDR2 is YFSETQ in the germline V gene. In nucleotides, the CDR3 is TGCGCCAGCAGCTTGGCGGTCGAAGGGGGCGACCAGTACTTC. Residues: CASSLAVEGGDQYF.

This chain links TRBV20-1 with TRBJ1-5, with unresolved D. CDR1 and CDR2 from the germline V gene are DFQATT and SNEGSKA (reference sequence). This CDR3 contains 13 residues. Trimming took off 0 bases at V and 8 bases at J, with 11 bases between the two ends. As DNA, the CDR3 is TGCAGTGCTAGAGATCATTTGTCGAAGCCCCAGCATTTT. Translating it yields CSARDHLSKPQHF.

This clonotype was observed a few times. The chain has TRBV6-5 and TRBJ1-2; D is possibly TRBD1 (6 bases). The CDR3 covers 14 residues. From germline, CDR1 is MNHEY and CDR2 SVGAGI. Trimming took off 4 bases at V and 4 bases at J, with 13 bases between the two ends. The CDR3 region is CASSSQGFGYGYTF. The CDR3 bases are TGTGCCAGCAGTTCACAGGGTTTCGGCTATGGCTACACCTTC.

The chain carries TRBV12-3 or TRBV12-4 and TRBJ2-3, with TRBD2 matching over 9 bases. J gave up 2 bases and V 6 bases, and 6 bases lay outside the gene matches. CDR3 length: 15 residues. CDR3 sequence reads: CASSRLAVITDTQYF. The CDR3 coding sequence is TGTGCCAGCAGCCGACTAGCGGTGATCACAGATACGCAGTATTTT.

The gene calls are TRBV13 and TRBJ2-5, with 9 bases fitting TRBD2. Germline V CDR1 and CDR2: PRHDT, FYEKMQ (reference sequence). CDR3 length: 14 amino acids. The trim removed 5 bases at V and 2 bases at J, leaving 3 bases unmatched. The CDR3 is CASSLREGQETQYF. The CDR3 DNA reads TGTGCCAGCAGCCTGCGGGAGGGGCAAGAGACCCAGTACTTC.

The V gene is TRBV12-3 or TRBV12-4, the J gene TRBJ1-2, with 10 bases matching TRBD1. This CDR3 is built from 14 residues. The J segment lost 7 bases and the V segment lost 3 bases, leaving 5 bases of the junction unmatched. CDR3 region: CASSLKGQGLGYTF. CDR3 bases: TGTGCCAGCAGTTTGAAGGGACAGGGGCTTGGCTACACCTTC.